The 26 T cell receptor beta chains listed next were all sequenced from one sample in a study of Ad26.COV2.S vaccination and SARS-CoV-2 variants. Treatment of the sample: around 19 received Ad26.COV2.S at low or high dose, single or two shots; about 5 received placebo; per-sample allocation not given. On day 63 after the first injection, vaccine and placebo recipients gave samples. Sequenced by immunoSEQ multiplex PCR; TCRdb stores in-frame clones only, minus some. The sample holds a few hundred thousand clones, more than 80% seen once. The source material was peripheral blood, sampled in a trial of Ad26.COV2.S vaccine versus placebo. The receptors shown here come from a person aged 18-60 years who received the Ad26.COV2.S COVID-19 vaccine or a placebo.

The CDR3 loop reads CASGEGWGYGYTF. Here the CDR3 DNA reads TGTGCCAGTGGCGAGGGTTGGGGCTATGGCTACACCTTC. This chain uses TRBV19 with TRBJ1-2, with D unclear. CDR1 and CDR2 (germline): LNHDA, SQIVND (reference sequence). This CDR3 has 13 residues. V lost 8 bases and J lost 4, with 14 bases in between. Using reference TRBV19 and TRBJ1-2 for the parts outside the CDR3, the full variable domain is DGGITQSPKYLFRKEGQNVTLSCEQNLNHDAMYWYRQDPGQGLRLIYYSQIVNDFQKGDIAEGYSVSREKKESFPLTVTSAQKNPTAFYLCASGEGWGYGYTFGSGTRLTVV.

V usage is TRBV7-9 and J usage is TRBJ2-7; possibly TRBD2 for D (5 bases). The germline CDR1 and CDR2 sequences are SEHNR and FQNEAQ (reference sequence). Deletions cut 2 bases from V and 1 base from J, with 9 bases between. The CDR3 is made up of 14 amino acids. The CDR3 nucleotides read TGTGCCAGCAGCTTACTCACTAGATCCTACGAGCAGTACTTC. This codes for CASSLLTRSYEQYF.

The gene calls are TRBV3-1 (or the pseudogene TRBV3-2) and TRBJ1-2; 7 nucleotides line up with TRBD1. The CDR3 consists of 15 residues. The trim removed 1 base at V and 5 bases at J, leaving 7 bases unmatched. Germline loops: CDR1 LGHDT, CDR2 YNNKEL (reference sequence). The CDR3 reads CASSQGGGGGYGYTF. In nucleotides, the CDR3 is TGTGCCAGCAGCCAAGGAGGAGGGGGCGGGTATGGCTACACCTTC.

The V gene is TRBV7-3, the J gene TRBJ1-1, with D unclear. Between the trimmed V and J ends, which lost 2 bases and 6 bases, there was a span of 10 bases. The CDR3 covers 13 residues. CDR1 is SGHTA and CDR2 is FQGTGA in the germline V gene. CDR3 DNA: TGTGCCAGCAGCTTAGGCCCCCTCTCTGAAGCTTTCTTT. Translating gives CASSLGPLSEAFF.

V usage is TRBV5-4 and J usage is TRBJ2-3; D possibly matches TRBD1 or TRBD2 (6 bases each). The V end lost 0 bases, the J end lost 3 bases, and 14 bases lay between the germline ends. Germline values: CDR1 SGHNT, CDR2 YYREEE (reference sequence). This CDR3 contains 16 residues. In DNA, the CDR3 is TGTGCCAGCAGCTTGGTCCGGGGGCTTGGGACAGATACGCAGTATTTT. The encoded protein is CASSLVRGLGTDTQYF.

The CDR3 spells CASSYNPAGGPNTQYF. The CDR3 region has the DNA TGTGCCAGCAGCTACAATCCGGCGGGAGGGCCGAATACGCAGTATTTT. The genes are TRBV7-6 and TRBJ2-3; 9 bases match TRBD2. Germline V gene sequence: CDR1 SGHVS, CDR2 FNYEAQ. The V gene end was trimmed by 4 bases and the J gene end by 7 bases; junction bases not matched to a gene: 12. The CDR3 has 16 amino acids.

The V gene is TRBV20-1, the J gene TRBJ2-1; TRBD2 might be the D (5 bases). Germline-derived CDR1 and CDR2 are DFQATT and SNEGSKA (reference sequence). V lost 3 bases and J lost 13, with 13 bases in between. This CDR3 is built from 11 residues. The DNA of the CDR3 is TGCAGTGCTAGGGACTTGTTGGATCAGTTCTTC. Protein product: CSARDLLDQFF.

The rearrangement links TRBV7-9 to TRBJ2-7; a weak D match, TRBD2 (5 bases). Germline V lookup: CDR1 SEHNR, CDR2 FQNEAQ (reference sequence). The V gene lost 5 bases and the J gene lost 3 bases, with 14 bases spanning the gap. The CDR3 extends over 14 amino acids. The CDR3 sequence: CASSQRAVVYEQYF. The CDR3 DNA sequence: TGTGCCAGCAGCCAGAGGGCGGTGGTCTACGAGCAGTACTTC. Full variable domain (remainder filled in from reference TRBV7-9 and TRBJ2-7): DTGVSQNPRHKITKRGQNVTFRCDPISEHNRLYWYRQTLGQGPEFLTYFQNEAQLEKSRLLSDRFSAERPKGSFSTLEIQRTEQGDSAMYLCASSQRAVVYEQYFGPGTRLTVT.

The V call is TRBV7-2, the J call TRBJ1-3; D remains ambiguous. The length of the CDR3 is 14 residues. Germline V lookup: CDR1 SGHTA, CDR2 FQGNSA. Trimming pared 5 bases from V and 0 bases from J, leaving 8 bases between. Written as DNA, the CDR3 is TGTGCCAGCAGCGCGCAAAGCTCTGGAAACACCATATATTTT. It codes for CASSAQSSGNTIYF.

Comments on this clone: Germline is not matched at one junction end, which may reflect a read error. The J gene is TRBJ1-5, the V gene TRBV29-1, with 10 bases that match TRBD1. The CDR3 covers 15 residues. Germline lookup yields CDR1 SQVTM and CDR2 ANQGSEA. The CDR3 nucleotides are TGCAGCGTAGAAGGGGACAGGGGCGGCAATCAGCCCCAGCATTTT. Amino acids: CSVEGDRGGNQPQHF.

This chain connects TRBV6-5 to TRBJ1-2; D not certain. The CDR3 runs to 15 residues. Trimming stripped 10 bases from V and 4 bases from J, with 22 bases between. From germline, CDR1 is MNHEY and CDR2 SVGAGI. CDR3 coding DNA: TGTGCCACCTCTTCGAACTCTGAGGACCCCTATGGCTACACCTTC. Protein sequence: CATSSNSEDPYGYTF.

The chain uses TRBV6-6 and TRBJ2-1; 8 bases fit TRBD2. Trimming took 8 bases from V and 3 from J; bases not matched to a gene: 3. The CDR3 totals 13 residues. Germline V CDR1 and CDR2: MNHNY, SVGAGI (reference sequence). The CDR3 reads CASSAGDYNEQFF. DNA for the CDR3: TGTGCCAGCTCAGCGGGAGACTACAATGAGCAGTTCTTC.

The chain has TRBV5-4 and TRBJ1-2; D is undetermined. Trimming took off 3 bases at V and 5 bases at J, with 11 bases between the two ends. The germline gives CDR1 SGHNT, CDR2 YYREEE (reference sequence). The CDR3 has 13 amino acids. CDR3 residues: CASSSDLEYGYTF. For the CDR3, the DNA is TGTGCCAGCAGCTCGGATTTGGAATATGGCTACACCTTC.

The DNA for the CDR3 is TGTGCCAGCAGCAGACGGGAGTTCCCCTCCGAGCAGTACTTC. Protein product: CASSRREFPSEQYF. The chain uses TRBV11-2 and TRBJ2-7; TRBD2 might be the D (6 bases). Trimming shortened V by 5 bases and J by 6 bases, and 17 bases separated the two germline ends. Per germline, CDR1 SGHAT and CDR2 FQNNGV. The CDR3 is made up of 14 amino acids.

CDR3: CASGLVLGQGAAKNIQYF. The CDR3 DNA is TGTGCTAGTGGTTTGGTACTGGGACAGGGGGCTGCCAAAAACATTCAGTACTTC. This chain links TRBV12-5 with TRBJ2-4, with TRBD1 identical over 12 bases. The germline V gene has CDR1 LGHNT and CDR2 FRNRAP. Trimming removed 0 bases from V and 1 base from J; junction bases left unmatched: 4. This CDR3 is 18 amino acids long.

This chain uses TRBV5-6 with TRBJ2-1; D possibly matches TRBD1 or TRBD2 (5 bases each). CDR1 is SGHDT, CDR2 YYEEEE, per germline. The ends were cut back, 4 bases at V and 0 bases at J, with 11 bases in the middle. This CDR3 has 15 amino acids. The CDR3 loop is CASSRGGTSYNEQFF. The CDR3 region has the DNA TGTGCCAGCAGCCGGGGTGGGACCTCCTACAATGAGCAGTTCTTC.

This chain connects TRBV5-1 to TRBJ2-1; no clear D. Per the germline V gene, CDR1 is SGHRS and CDR2 is YFSETQ. The CDR3 is 13 residues long. Between the trimmed V and J ends, which lost 0 bases and 6 bases, there was a span of 7 bases. The CDR3 here is CASSLEPVNEQFF. In nucleotides, the CDR3 is TGCGCCAGCAGCTTGGAGCCAGTCAATGAGCAGTTCTTC.

The chain couples TRBV7-2 to TRBJ1-2, with 10 bases matching TRBD1. The CDR3 is made up of 16 amino acids. The germline V gene has CDR1 SGHTA and CDR2 FQGNSA. V shed 2 bases and J 6 bases; nucleotides not matched to a gene: 9. CDR3 in DNA: TGTGCCAGCAGCTTATCTCCCGGGACAGGGGTGGATGGCTACACCTTC. Translation gives CASSLSPGTGVDGYTF.

The chain couples TRBV5-4 to TRBJ2-3; 8 bases match TRBD2. Unmatched junction bases numbered 3, after V lost 0 bases and J lost 0 bases. The germline CDR1 and CDR2 sequences are SGHNT and YYREEE (reference sequence). The CDR3 sequence is 16 residues long. The DNA of the CDR3 is TGTGCCAGCAGCTTGGGCGGGAGGCCGAGCACAGATACGCAGTATTTT. Amino acid sequence: CASSLGGRPSTDTQYF. Using reference TRBV5-4 and TRBJ2-3 for the parts outside the CDR3, the full variable domain is ETGVTQSPTHLIKTRGQQVTLRCSSQSGHNTVSWYQQALGQGPQFIFQYYREEENGRGNFPPRFSGLQFPNYSSELNVNALELDDSALYLCASSLGGRPSTDTQYFGPGTRLTVL.

The rearrangement uses TRBV2 and TRBJ2-2; 9 bases match TRBD1. The CDR3 is made up of 15 amino acids. Germline CDR1 is SNHLY and CDR2 is FYNNEI. The junction had 6 bases not matched to a gene; V was cut back by 6 bases and J by 4 bases. In nucleotides, the CDR3 is TGTGCCAGCAGCTTACAGGGGGCGGGCACCGGGGAGCTGTTTTTT. Residues: CASSLQGAGTGELFF.

The gene calls are TRBV10-3 and TRBJ2-7; the D is unclear. Germline lookup yields CDR1 ENHRY and CDR2 SYGVKD. CDR3 length: 12 amino acids. V was trimmed by 6 bases and J by 4 bases, leaving 10 bases between them. The CDR3 spells CAIRDDLYEQYF. Here the CDR3 DNA reads TGTGCCATCAGGGATGATCTTTACGAGCAGTACTTC.

The sample holds one count of this clone. V usage is TRBV7-9 and J usage is TRBJ2-7, with D unclear. Germline V gene lookup returns CDR1 SEHNR and CDR2 FQNEAQ (reference sequence). CDR3 size: 13 residues. The V and J ends lost 4 bases and 2 bases respectively, with 9 bases between them. This CDR3 reads CASSSADTYEQYF. In DNA, the CDR3 is TGTGCCAGCAGCTCCGCCGATACCTACGAGCAGTACTTC.

The chain recombines TRBV18 with TRBJ1-3, with D uncertain. The CDR3 totals 16 residues. Germline CDR1 and CDR2: KGHSH and LQKENI. V dropped 2 bases and J dropped 0 bases, with 11 bases sitting between them. This chain's CDR3 is CASSPIHLSSGNTIYF. CDR3 DNA sequence: TGTGCCAGCTCACCAATTCATCTGAGCTCTGGAAACACCATATATTTT.

The rearrangement links TRBV9 to TRBJ2-7; D may be TRBD1 or TRBD2 (7 bases each). The CDR3 loop spans 14 amino acids. Germline lookup yields CDR1 SGDLS and CDR2 YYNGEE. V gave up 3 bases and J gave up 7 bases, with 17 bases separating them. The CDR3 DNA sequence: TGTGCCAGCAGCGGCGTTCGACAGGGAGGGGAGCAGTACTTC. Protein sequence: CASSGVRQGGEQYF.

The gene calls are TRBV20-1 and TRBJ1-2, with a possible D match to TRBD1 (6 bases). V shed 3 bases and J shed 5 bases, with 22 bases lying between them. There are 16 residues in the CDR3. CDR1 and CDR2 (germline): DFQATT, SNEGSKA (reference sequence). Here the CDR3 DNA reads TGCAGTGCTAGTTCGCAGGGATCTCCGAGGGGGTATGGCTACACCTTC. It is translated as CSASSQGSPRGYGYTF.

The V gene is TRBV28, the J gene TRBJ2-1; no clear D gene. V lost 3 bases and J lost 0, with 3 bases in between. Germline CDR1 MDHEN, CDR2 SYDVKM. There are 13 residues in the CDR3. CDR3 sequence: CASSFYSYNEQFF. As DNA, the CDR3 is TGTGCCAGCAGTTTTTACTCCTACAATGAGCAGTTCTTC.